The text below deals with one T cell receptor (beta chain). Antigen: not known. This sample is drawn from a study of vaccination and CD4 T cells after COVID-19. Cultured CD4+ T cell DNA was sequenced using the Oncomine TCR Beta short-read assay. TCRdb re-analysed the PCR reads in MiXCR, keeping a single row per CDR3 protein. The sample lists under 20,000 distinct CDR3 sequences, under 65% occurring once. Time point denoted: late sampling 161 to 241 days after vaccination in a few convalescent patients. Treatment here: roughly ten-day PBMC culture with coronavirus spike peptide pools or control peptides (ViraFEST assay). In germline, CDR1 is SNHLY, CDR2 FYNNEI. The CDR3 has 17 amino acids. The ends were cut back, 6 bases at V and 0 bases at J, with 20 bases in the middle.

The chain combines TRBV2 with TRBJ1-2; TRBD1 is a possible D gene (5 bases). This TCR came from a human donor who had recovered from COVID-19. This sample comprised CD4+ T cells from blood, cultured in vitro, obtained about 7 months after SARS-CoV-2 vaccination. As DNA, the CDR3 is TGTGCCAGCAGCCCCTTGGGGCCTGAGACAGCTAACTATGGCTACACCTTC. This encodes CASSPLGPETANYGYTF.